This TCR beta chain was identified during a study of neurological immune-mediated disorders. Findings of the study overall: Levels of TCR clonal expansion peaked in HTLV-1-associated myelopathy and reached their lowest in multiple sclerosis, under those of healthy controls. The absence of shared CDR3 amino acid sequences among expanded clones across subjects suggests private repertoires in all groups.

This clonotype was recorded a few times. Its antigen is unidentified. Its ends do not fully match the called genes, so a read error is possible. A single run covered 15-18 subjects with over 170 million TCR-beta sequences. TCRdb reprocessed the 5' RACE reads with MiXCR, giving one entry per CDR3 protein. The sample comprises about 50,000 distinct CDR3 sequences, roughly 2% of which are singletons, and 2% to 2.5% rests with the top ten. The CDR3 sequence is 14 residues long. Germline CDR1 SGHAT, CDR2 FQNNGV. The source of this sequence is a middle-aged woman with multiple sclerosis. Sequenced input: PBMCs. The chain is built from TRBV11-2 and TRBJ1-5; weak D call: TRBD1 (6 bases). The CDR3 sequence is CASSPGGLNKTQNF. The DNA for the CDR3 is TGTGCCAGCAGTCCGGGGGGGCTTAATAAGACCCAGAATTTT.